This entry lists 10 T cell receptor beta chains sequenced from one sample in a study of cytomegalovirus exposure and HLA in healthy donors. This PCR relied on a set of 60 Vbeta primers and 13 Jbeta primers. Assay used: immunoSEQ multiplex PCR; TCRdb lists only in-frame clones, some missing. This table has 130,000 to 150,000 clones, 60% to 80% appearing once. The sequenced material came from PBMCs. The receptors originated from a male donor in good health and CMV-seronegative.

This clone occurred a few times. As DNA, the CDR3 is TGTGCCAGCAGCCCCTGGACAGGAACCGGGGAGCTGTTTTTT. Translated: CASSPWTGTGELFF. The chain links TRBV7-9 to TRBJ2-2; 7 positions agree with TRBD1. V was clipped by 5 bases and J by 5 bases; unmatched bases: 5. The CDR3 has 14 residues. The germline gives CDR1 SEHNR, CDR2 FQNEAQ (reference sequence).

V usage is TRBV7-2 and J usage is TRBJ1-5; D is unclear. V was cut by 1 base and J by 2 bases, with 9 bases left in between. This CDR3 region has 15 residues. Germline CDR1 SGHTA, CDR2 FQGNSA. Written as DNA, the CDR3 is TGTGCCAGCAGCTTAGTCGGCGGTGGCAATCAGCCCCAGCATTTT. Amino acid sequence: CASSLVGGGNQPQHF.

The genes are TRBV18 and TRBJ2-1; 10 nucleotides line up with TRBD1. The J segment lost 7 bases and the V segment lost 4 bases, leaving 10 bases of the junction unmatched. The CDR3 runs 16 residues. Germline assignment: CDR1 KGHSH and CDR2 LQKENI. As DNA, the CDR3 is TGTGCCAGCTCACAACGGACAGGGGGGCGTAGTAATGAGCAGTTCTTC. Protein product: CASSQRTGGRSNEQFF.

Only one count was recorded for this clone. The rearrangement uses TRBV30 and TRBJ2-3, with 7 bases aligning to TRBD2. This CDR3 has 15 residues. V gave up 2 bases and J gave up 2 bases; unmatched junction bases: 7. The V gene's germline CDR1 is GTSNPN and CDR2 SVGIG (reference sequence). As DNA, the CDR3 is TGTGCCTGGAGTATTGGGAGCGGGGACACAGATACGCAGTATTTT. Amino acids: CAWSIGSGDTDTQYF.

V usage is TRBV6-5 and J usage is TRBJ2-1; TRBD2 might be the D (5 bases). CDR3 length equals 14 residues. V was shortened by 6 bases and J by 10 bases, with 19 bases between the two germline ends. The germline V gene has CDR1 MNHEY and CDR2 SVGAGI. The CDR3 protein is CASSSPSGSGEQFF. DNA for the CDR3: TGTGCCAGCAGCTCCCCCTCGGGGTCGGGCGAGCAGTTCTTC.

The count of this clone is one. The chain recombines TRBV11-3 with TRBJ1-2, with D possibly TRBD1 on 6 matching bases. The CDR3 covers 15 residues. Trimming left V 1 base short and J 3 bases short, with 12 bases between. Germline CDR1 is SGHNT and CDR2 is YENEEA. CDR3 in DNA: TGTGCCAGCAGCTTAGGGGCAGGGGAACACTATGGCTACACCTTC. Encoded protein: CASSLGAGEHYGYTF.

The gene calls are TRBV7-9 and TRBJ1-4; the match to TRBD1 covers 12 bases. Trimming took 3 bases from V and 7 from J; bases not matched to a gene: 6. Germline V CDR1 and CDR2: SEHNR, FQNEAQ (reference sequence). The CDR3 length is 16 residues. CDR3 amino acids: CASSLGQGALGEKLFF. CDR3 in DNA: TGTGCCAGCAGCTTGGGACAGGGGGCGCTCGGTGAAAAACTGTTTTTT.

V and J are TRBV5-3 and TRBJ1-1, with a weak D call TRBD1 (5 bases). TRBV5-3 is reported as an ORF; its role is uncertain. This CDR3 contains 14 residues. V was cut by 5 bases and J by 1 base, with 12 bases left in between. The CDR3 region is CARRREGTNTEAFF. The CDR3 DNA is TGTGCCAGAAGGAGGGAGGGGACGAACACTGAAGCTTTCTTT.

Comment on this clone: Germline and junction disagree at one end, which may indicate a read error. This chain links TRBV7-3 with TRBJ1-6; a weak D match, TRBD1 (6 bases). The CDR3 extends over 14 amino acids. In germline, CDR1 is SGHTA, CDR2 FQGTGA. The CDR3 loop is CASSLVQGPSPLHF. CDR3 sequence (DNA): TGTGCCAGCAGCTTAGTGCAGGGGCCATCACCTCTCCACTTT. The full variable domain, in which reference TRBV7-3 and TRBJ1-6 provide the parts outside the CDR3, is GAGVSQTPSNKVTEKGKYVELRCDPISGHTALYWYRQSLGQGPEFLIYFQGTGAADDSGLPNDRFFAVRPEGSVSTLKIQRTERGDSAVYLCASSLVQGPSPLHFGNGTRLTVT.

The chain employs TRBV7-2 and TRBJ2-7; D is perhaps TRBD2 (6 bases). The CDR3 length is 13 residues. The ends were cut back, 1 base at V and 3 bases at J, with 7 bases in the middle. Germline V gives CDR1 SGHTA, CDR2 FQGNSA. Written as DNA, the CDR3 is TGTGCCAGCAGCTTAGGGCGGGACTACGAGCAGTACTTC. Protein product: CASSLGRDYEQYF.